Below, one T cell receptor beta chain is given with its context. Those enrolled, adults aged 18 to 89 years, came from some 23 US areas. The sample belongs to a study of blood T cell repertoires in COVID-19. Study context: The United States, Italy and Spain supplied acute and convalescent COVID-19 samples. PBMCs, B-cell-depleted T cells, or T cells provided the cDNA or gDNA that made up the material.

How the authors handled the data: Nucleated cell counts were estimated from reference gene primer amplification. The protocol was immunoSEQ multiplex PCR, while the TCRdb copy is restricted to in-frame clones and leaves out a portion. Clone size and V and J calls were adopted from that table, with D and trimming inferred from the DNA. The table shows some 240,000 clones, with approximately 83% occurring only once. This CDR3 comprises 11 residues. V lost 5 bases and J lost 5, with 7 bases in between. This receptor was obtained from a woman aged 40 to 55 with acute COVID-19. The sequenced sample consisted of PBMCs or T cells enriched from blood (not recorded which). The chain has TRBV12-3 or TRBV12-4 and TRBJ2-7; no definite D call. CDR3 bases: TGTGCCAGCAGTCTCAAGCACGAGCAGTACTTC. Residues: CASSLKHEQYF.